A single sample is the source of the 10 T cell receptor beta chains below, sequenced in a study of blood T cell repertoires in COVID-19. TCRdb's table, derived via immunoSEQ multiplex PCR, lists solely in-frame clones and lacks some. This sample carries about 25,000 clones, approximately 93% of them seen once, and the ten largest clones take 3.5% to 5%. Sequences were obtained from peripheral blood. Receptors were obtained from a human donor with active COVID-19. The donor label of this sample is uncertain.

This chain connects TRBV6-4 to TRBJ2-1; 7 positions agree with TRBD2. This CDR3 has 18 residues. V lost 0 bases, J lost 6 bases, and 14 bases stayed unmatched. Germline-derived CDR1 and CDR2 are MRHNA and SNTAGT. Here the CDR3 reads CASSDSELALLGGNEQFF. DNA of the CDR3: TGTGCCAGCAGTGACTCAGAACTAGCGCTCCTAGGTGGCAATGAGCAGTTCTTC.

The chain couples TRBV4-2 to TRBJ2-7, with D possibly TRBD2 on 5 matching bases. From germline, CDR1 is LGHNA and CDR2 YNFKEQ. Trimming shortened V by 2 bases and J by 3 bases, and 8 bases separated the two germline ends. The CDR3 length is 13 residues. The CDR3 protein is CASSQSGFYEQYF. CDR3 in DNA: TGTGCCAGCAGCCAATCGGGATTCTACGAGCAGTACTTC.

This chain links TRBV5-1 with TRBJ1-2, with a possible D match to TRBD1 (6 bases). V lost 4 bases to trimming and J lost 5 bases, with 12 bases between them. This CDR3 spans 13 amino acids. Germline CDR1 SGHRS, CDR2 YFSETQ. In DNA, the CDR3 is TGCGCCAGCAGCATGGACAGCCAATATGGCTACACCTTC. Translated: CASSMDSQYGYTF.

The chain uses TRBV19 and TRBJ2-7; D gene uncertain. The length of the CDR3 is 16 residues. Germline V gene data show CDR1 as LNHDA and CDR2 as SQIVND (reference sequence). V gave up 0 bases and J gave up 3 bases, with 15 bases separating them. CDR3 in DNA: TGTGCCAGTAGTATAGATCAAGCTTCCACGTTCTACGAGCAGTACTTC. This gives the protein CASSIDQASTFYEQYF.

The chain recombines TRBV7-2 with TRBJ1-5; 12 bases align to TRBD1. The CDR3 runs 16 residues. Germline assignment: CDR1 SGHTA and CDR2 FQGNSA. V dropped 2 bases and J dropped 7; count of bases not matched to a gene: 6. CDR3 sequence (DNA): TGTGCCAGCAGCTTATTGGGACAGGGGGCAGGACAGCCCCAGCATTTT. Translating gives CASSLLGQGAGQPQHF.

The chain joins TRBV6-7 to TRBJ2-3; 7 nucleotides match TRBD2. TRBV6-7 is an ORF; its function is uncertain. The V segment lost 8 bases and the J segment 0 bases; nucleotides outside the gene matches: 11. The CDR3 has 16 amino acids. This CDR3 reads CASLIAGVISTDTQYF. Written as DNA, the CDR3 is TGTGCCAGCTTAATTGCGGGAGTAATAAGCACAGATACGCAGTATTTT.

This clone was seen just once. As DNA, the CDR3 is TGTGCCAGCAGCTCAGACCCGGACAGGGCTTATGGCTACACCTTC. Translation gives CASSSDPDRAYGYTF. The rearrangement links TRBV7-9 to TRBJ1-2; TRBD1 matches 8 bases. CDR3 length: 15 residues. The germline gives CDR1 SEHNR, CDR2 FQNEAQ (reference sequence). Trimming at V came to 4 bases and at J to 5 bases, leaving 9 bases not matched to a gene.

The V and J genes are TRBV2 and TRBJ2-3; 7 bases are shared with TRBD2. The ends lost 3 bases at V and 5 bases at J; junction bases unmatched: 8. This CDR3 has 15 residues. Germline V gene sequence: CDR1 SNHLY, CDR2 FYNNEI. CDR3 sequence reads: CASSDFRLAQDTQYF. Written as DNA, the CDR3 is TGTGCCAGCAGTGATTTTAGACTAGCACAAGATACGCAGTATTTT.

The chain couples TRBV7-2 to TRBJ2-1; 7 bases match TRBD1. J gave up 9 bases and V 5 bases, and 16 bases lay outside the gene matches. The length of the CDR3 is 16 residues. Germline CDR1 is SGHTA and CDR2 is FQGNSA. In DNA, the CDR3 is TGTGCCAGCAGCCTCGATTCAGGGGGATTACAAGGTGAGCAGTTCTTC. It codes for CASSLDSGGLQGEQFF.

A single count supports this clone. The genes are TRBV21-1 and TRBJ1-5. TRBV21-1 is designated a pseudogene. This CDR3 comprises 16 residues. This chain's CDR3 is CASSKESSHGNQPQHF. DNA for the CDR3: TGTGCCAGCAGCAAAGAGAGCTCGCATGGCAATCAGCCCCAGCATTTT.